This note documents a single T cell receptor beta chain sequence. Antigen specificity is unknown. Given a much more abundant clone one base away, this may be a read error. There were TCR beta CDR3 regions amplified from RNA transcripts. The HTBI primer set was used in a first-round RT-PCR of the TCR CDR3. TCRdb re-analysed the multiplex PCR reads in MiXCR, keeping a single row per CDR3 protein. The sample yields 450,000 to 650,000 distinct CDR3 sequences, roughly 15% seen once. These data originate in a study of T cells in Graves' hyperthyroidism and ophthalmopathy. Overall study: It was at initial diagnosis, before any treatment, that peripheral blood was collected. Study-level results: Most thyroid clonotypes expanded above 0.001 appeared in blood too.

The junction had 7 bases not matched to a gene; V was cut back by 6 bases and J by 5 bases. There are 15 residues in the CDR3. Germline V gene data show CDR1 as MRHNA and CDR2 as SNTAGT. Clinical Activity Scores of at least 3, NOSPECS grades of at least 4 and durations under 3 months characterized ophthalmopathy patients. The sequenced sample was blood. J is TRBJ2-1 and V is TRBV6-4, with 10 bases aligning to TRBD2. This clonotype originated in a woman between 18 and 30 years old with Graves' ophthalmopathy. The CDR3 DNA is TGTGCCAGCAGCCCACTAGCGGGGTCTCACAATGAGCAGTTCTTC. Protein: CASSPLAGSHNEQFF.